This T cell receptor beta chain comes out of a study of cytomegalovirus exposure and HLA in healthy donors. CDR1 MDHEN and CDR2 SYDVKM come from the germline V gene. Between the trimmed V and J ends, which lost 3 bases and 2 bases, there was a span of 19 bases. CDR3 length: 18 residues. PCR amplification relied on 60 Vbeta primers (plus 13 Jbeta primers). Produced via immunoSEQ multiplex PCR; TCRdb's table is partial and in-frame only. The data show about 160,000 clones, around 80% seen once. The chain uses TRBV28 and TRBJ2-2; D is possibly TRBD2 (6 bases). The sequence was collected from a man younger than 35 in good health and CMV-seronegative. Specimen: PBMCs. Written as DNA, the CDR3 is TGTGCCAGCAGTTTGGAAAGTCAACTAGCCGTCAACACCGGGGAGCTGTTTTTT. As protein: CASSLESQLAVNTGELFF. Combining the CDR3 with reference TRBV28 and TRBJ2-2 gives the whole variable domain DVKVTQSSRYLVKRTGEKVFLECVQDMDHENMFWYRQDPGLGLRLIYFSYDVKMKEKGDIPEGYSVSREKKERFSLILESASTNQTSMYLCASSLESQLAVNTGELFFGEGSRLTVL.